This T cell receptor beta chain was captured in a study of blood T cells in healthy people across ages. V was shortened by 4 bases and J by 0 bases, with 9 bases between the two germline ends. Germline-derived CDR1 and CDR2 are LGHNA and YNFKEQ. The CDR3 runs 14 residues. The table lists this clonotype with many counts. PBMCs were isolated at a quantity of at least 6 million per sample. Combining a sample-barcoded 5' primer with a J-beta primer mix, a second PCR ran for roughly 7 to 12 cycles. Sequencing recovered at least 3 million CDR3-containing paired-end reads from each sample. TCRdb re-called the 5' RACE reads through MiXCR, storing one row per CDR3 protein. Seen here are around 2 million distinct CDR3 sequences, 35% to 50% observed once, and the top ten hold 23%.

Sequenced input: blood. The receptor was isolated from a human donor in good health. The chain couples TRBV4-2 to TRBJ2-5, with D unresolved. This CDR3 is CASSRELYQETQYF. The CDR3, as DNA: TGTGCCAGCAGCCGCGAGCTGTACCAAGAGACCCAGTACTTC.